This T cell receptor (beta chain) was sequenced during a study of blood T cells in healthy people across ages. A sample-barcoded 5' primer and a J-beta primer mix were used in a second PCR of about 7 to 11 cycles. TCRdb redid the calling of the 5' RACE reads with MiXCR, one entry per CDR3 protein. The sample carries some 700,000 distinct CDR3 sequences, around 46% recorded once. There are 14 residues in the CDR3. V was cut by 1 base and J by 0 bases, with 9 bases left in between. Germline V gene data show CDR1 as GTSNPN and CDR2 as SVGIG (reference sequence). The sequence was collected from a woman in her sixties or seventies in good health. The chain combines TRBV30 with TRBJ1-1; the D gene is possibly TRBD1 (6 bases). Sequencing input: blood. The CDR3 DNA sequence: TGTGCCTGGAGTGCGGGGGGCGTGAACACTGAAGCTTTCTTT. This codes for CAWSAGGVNTEAFF.